A selection of T cell receptor beta chains follows, all from one sample in a study of CD8+ T cells in alopecia areata. This table comes from immunoSEQ multiplex PCR, and its TCRdb copy is limited to in-frame clones, with some not included. Of approximately 210,000 clones in the sample, under 80% were seen once. Here the sequenced sample was CD4+ T cells sorted from blood, taken around week 49, from a patient treated with tofacitinib. Receptors originate from a human donor with alopecia areata. Each CDR3 is given with its conserved first and last residue. A D gene is named only where the DNA matches it firmly. Some rows mark clone size as missing; the rest say once, few, many or name a class of expanded clone.

TRBV30,TRBJ1-2,NA,once,TGTGCCTGGACAGACAGAAATAGACCGGGCCATAGACTGCATGGCTACACCTTC,CAWTDRNRPGHRLHGYTF
TRBV30,TRBJ1-1,TRBD1,NA,TGTGCCGCCACAGGGGCAAGCACTGAAGCTTTCTTT,CAATGASTEAFF
TRBV29-1,TRBJ2-2,TRBD2,NA,TGCAGCGTTGAAGAACTCCCGATGACTAGCGGGAGGAACACCGGGGAGCTGTTTTTT,CSVEELPMTSGRNTGELFF
TRBV7-3,TRBJ2-4,TRBD1,NA,TGTGCCAGCAGCCCTGGACAGGGGGCGAACATTCAGTACTTC,CASSPGQGANIQYF
TRBV29-1,TRBJ1-2,NA,NA,TGCAGCGTTGAAGTACTCGGGGCGCATGGCTACACCTTC,CSVEVLGAHGYTF
TRBV30,TRBJ2-7,NA,NA,TGTGCCTGCCGGACAGCCCGATACTCCTACGAGCAGTACTTC,CACRTARYSYEQYF
TRBV29-1,TRBJ2-3,TRBD2,NA,TGCAGCGTTGACGGGGGGACAGATACGCAGTATTTT,CSVDGGTDTQYF
TRBV25-1,TRBJ2-3,NA,NA,TGTGCCAGCAGTGAATGGAAGGGCAAGTTCACAGATACGCAGTATTTT,CASSEWKGKFTDTQYF
TRBV6-5,TRBJ1-2,NA,NA,TGTGCCAGCAGTCTCCATGGTGGAAACTATGGCTACACCTTC,CASSLHGGNYGYTF
TRBV30,TRBJ2-5,NA,NA,TGTGCCTGGAGGAGAGGGGACGAGACCCAGTACTTC,CAWRRGDETQYF
TRBV30,TRBJ2-7,TRBD2,NA,TGTGCCTGGAGTGTACTAGCTAGCGGGGGTCGTTTACAGTACTTC,CAWSVLASGGRLQYF
TRBV4-3,TRBJ1-3,NA,NA,TGCGCCGGAAGGGGTCCCTCTGGAAACACCATATATTTT,CAGRGPSGNTIYF
TRBV5-1,TRBJ1-4,NA,NA,TGCGCCAGCAGCTTCACCTCCGGTGTTAATGAAAAACTGTTTTTT,CASSFTSGVNEKLFF
TRBV19,TRBJ2-3,TRBD2,few,TGTGCCAGTAGTATAGATGGGAGGGCTAGTACGCAGTATTTT,CASSIDGRASTQYF
TRBV19,TRBJ2-3,TRBD2,few,TGTGCCAGTAGTCTCTCCGGGACTAGCGGGAGTAAGACGCAGTATTTT,CASSLSGTSGSKTQYF
TRBV20-1,TRBJ1-1,NA,few,TGCAGTGCCCCGACACGCACTGAAGCTTTCTTT,CSAPTRTEAFF
TRBV30,TRBJ1-1,NA,few,TGTGCCTGGAATCGGCAGGAGGGGATTGAGTCTTTCTTT,CAWNRQEGIESFF
TRBV2,TRBJ2-4,TRBD1,NA,TGTGCCAGCAGTGAAACAGGGACAGGGGGCGCGGGGTCTGCCAAAAACATTCAGTACTTC,CASSETGTGGAGSAKNIQYF
TRBV2,TRBJ1-2,NA,NA,TGTGCCAGCCTGAGGAAGGTGTCGAGGGGCTACACCTTC,CASLRKVSRGYTF
TRBV30,TRBJ2-3,NA,NA,TGTGCCTGGAGCTTGGGGGGGCCAGGGGATACGCAGTATTTT,CAWSLGGPGDTQYF
TRBV7-2,TRBJ1-5,NA,NA,TGTGCCAGCAGCCTGTACGGGCTGAACAATCAGCCCCAGCATTTT,CASSLYGLNNQPQHF
TRBV29-1,TRBJ2-2,NA,once,TGCAGCGTCCTGAACACCGGGGAGCTGTTTTTT,CSVLNTGELFF
TRBV9,TRBJ2-7,NA,NA,TGTGCCAGCAGCGTAGGATCTAGCTCCTACGAGCAGTACTTC,CASSVGSSSYEQYF
TRBV4-2,TRBJ2-1,NA,NA,TGTGCCAGCAGCCGGGGGGAACCCGACAATGAGCAGTTCTTC,CASSRGEPDNEQFF
TRBV29-1,TRBJ2-3,NA,few,TGCAGCGCCCGGGACAGCACAGATACGCAGTATTTT,CSARDSTDTQYF
TRBV15,TRBJ2-7,NA,few,TGTGCCACCAGCAGAGATAGGAACTCCTACGAGCAGTACTTC,CATSRDRNSYEQYF
TRBV29-1,TRBJ1-2,NA,NA,TGCAGCGTTGAACCCTCGGGTAACTATGGCTACACCTTC,CSVEPSGNYGYTF
TRBV30,TRBJ2-1,NA,few,TGTGCCTGGAGTACCTCGACTCGCTATAGCTCCTACAATGAGCAGTTCTTC,CAWSTSTRYSSYNEQFF
TRBV20-1,TRBJ2-1,NA,NA,TGCAGTGCTATTCTTGGCAATGAGCAGTTCTTC,CSAILGNEQFF
TRBV10-3,TRBJ2-3,NA,few,TGTGCCATCACCCCGGGGCAGGGACGCACAGATACGCAGTATTTT,CAITPGQGRTDTQYF
TRBV15,TRBJ2-5,NA,NA,TGTGCCACCAGTGGACACCAAGAGACCCAGTACTTC,CATSGHQETQYF
TRBV5-4,TRBJ2-5,TRBD2,NA,TGTGCCAGCAGCTTGGCTGGGGGGGTTGAGACCCAGTACTTC,CASSLAGGVETQYF
TRBV15,TRBJ2-7,NA,NA,TGTGCCACCAGCAGAGGCTTTAACGAGCAGTACTTC,CATSRGFNEQYF
TRBV5-1,TRBJ2-1,NA,NA,TGCGCCAGCAGCTCGGCAGGGGTCCCTGAGCAGTTCTTC,CASSSAGVPEQFF
TRBV7-8,TRBJ1-1,NA,NA,TGTGCCAGCAGCCCGCACCTTCACAGGAACACTGAAGCTTTCTTT,CASSPHLHRNTEAFF
TRBV6-4,TRBJ2-3,TRBD2,few,TGTGCCAGCAGTCTAGCGGGGGGGAGCACAGATACGCAGTATTTT,CASSLAGGSTDTQYF
TRBV29-1,TRBJ2-2,NA,few,TGCAGCGTTATCAGGGGCCCCGGGGAGCTGTTTTTT,CSVIRGPGELFF
TRBV28,TRBJ2-1,NA,few,TGTGCCAGCAGTTCCCAACAGGCAGGTTCCACGCTGTTCTTC,CASSSQQAGSTLFF
TRBV7-2,TRBJ1-6,NA,once,TGTGCCAGCAGCTTAAACAGAAATAATTCACCCCTCCACTTT,CASSLNRNNSPLHF
TRBV29-1,TRBJ2-1,NA,few,TGCAGCGTTGTAGGGCCCCGGGGCATCAATGAGCAGTTCTTC,CSVVGPRGINEQFF
TRBV7-2,TRBJ2-1,TRBD1,few,TGTGCCAGCAGCTTCCGGGACAGAGGGTTCAATGAGCAGTTCTTC,CASSFRDRGFNEQFF
TRBV20-1,TRBJ2-3,NA,NA,TGCAGTGCTAGAGTTGCAAATACGCAGTATTTT,CSARVANTQYF
TRBV29-1,TRBJ1-4,TRBD1,few,TGCAGCGTCACACCGGGACAGGGGGATGAAAAACTGTTTTTT,CSVTPGQGDEKLFF
TRBV30,TRBJ1-1,NA,NA,TGTGCCTGGACCCTTACTCGGCCCATGAACACTGAAGCTTTCTTT,CAWTLTRPMNTEAFF
TRBV30,TRBJ1-1,NA,NA,TGTGCCTGTGTGAGGGGTATGAACACTGAAGCTTTCTTT,CACVRGMNTEAFF
TRBV29-1,TRBJ2-1,NA,NA,TGCAGCGATAGCCAGGGAATTGGTGAGCAGTTCTTC,CSDSQGIGEQFF
TRBV13,TRBJ1-1,TRBD1,NA,TGTGCCAGCAGCTCTACCCCGGGACAGCCGAGTGAAAAAGCTTTCTTT,CASSSTPGQPSEKAFF
TRBV4-1,TRBJ2-1,TRBD2,NA,TGCGCCAGCAGCCAACCGGGACTAGCTCTCGCCAATGAGCAGTTCTTC,CASSQPGLALANEQFF
TRBV18,TRBJ2-7,TRBD2,once,TGTGCCAGCTCACCTTCGACTAGCGGGGCCTACGAGCAGTACTTC,CASSPSTSGAYEQYF
TRBV29-1,TRBJ2-1,NA,NA,TGCAGCGTTGGGGTTCTAAGTGAGCAGTTCTTC,CSVGVLSEQFF
TRBV30,TRBJ1-5,TRBD1,NA,TGTGCCTGGAGGGAACAGGGGAGCAATCAGCCCCAGCATTTT,CAWREQGSNQPQHF
TRBV29-1,TRBJ1-1,NA,NA,TGCAGCGTTGGTGGACGGGTTAACACTGAAGCTTTCTTT,CSVGGRVNTEAFF
TRBV30,TRBJ2-7,NA,NA,TGTGCCTGGAGGATAGACAGGAGCTCCTACGAGCAGTACTTC,CAWRIDRSSYEQYF
TRBV7-9,TRBJ2-3,TRBD2,NA,TGTGCCAGCAGCGAAAGACTAGCGGGGGCCCCGGGTACGCAGTATTTT,CASSERLAGAPGTQYF